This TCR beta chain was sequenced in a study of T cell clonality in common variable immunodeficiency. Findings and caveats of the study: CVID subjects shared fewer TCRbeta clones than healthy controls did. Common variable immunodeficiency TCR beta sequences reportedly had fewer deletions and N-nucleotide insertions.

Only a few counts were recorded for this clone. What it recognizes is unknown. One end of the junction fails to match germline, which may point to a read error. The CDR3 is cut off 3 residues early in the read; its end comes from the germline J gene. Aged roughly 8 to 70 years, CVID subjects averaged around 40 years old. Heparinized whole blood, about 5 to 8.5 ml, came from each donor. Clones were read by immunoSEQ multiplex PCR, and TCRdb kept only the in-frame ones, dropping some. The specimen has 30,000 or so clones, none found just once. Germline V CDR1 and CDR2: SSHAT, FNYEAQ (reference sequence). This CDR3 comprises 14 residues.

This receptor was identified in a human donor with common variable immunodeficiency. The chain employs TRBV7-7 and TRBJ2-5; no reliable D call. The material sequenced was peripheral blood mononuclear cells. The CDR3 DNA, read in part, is TGTGCTAGCAGCCCCCGGGTCGATGGAAAGACC. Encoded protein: CASSPRVDGKT. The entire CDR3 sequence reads CASSPRVDGKTQYF.